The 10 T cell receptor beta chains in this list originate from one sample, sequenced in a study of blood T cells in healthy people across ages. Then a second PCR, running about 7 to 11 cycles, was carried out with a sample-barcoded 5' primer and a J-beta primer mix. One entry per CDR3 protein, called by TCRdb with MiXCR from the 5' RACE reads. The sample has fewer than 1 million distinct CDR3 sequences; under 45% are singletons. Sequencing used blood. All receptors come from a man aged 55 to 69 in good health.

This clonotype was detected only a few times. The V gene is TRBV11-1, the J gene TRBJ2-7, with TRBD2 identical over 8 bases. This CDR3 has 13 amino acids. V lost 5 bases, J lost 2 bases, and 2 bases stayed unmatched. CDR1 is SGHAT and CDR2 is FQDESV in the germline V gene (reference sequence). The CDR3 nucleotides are TGTGCCAGCAGCGCCGGGAGGGCCTACGAGCAGTACTTC. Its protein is CASSAGRAYEQYF.

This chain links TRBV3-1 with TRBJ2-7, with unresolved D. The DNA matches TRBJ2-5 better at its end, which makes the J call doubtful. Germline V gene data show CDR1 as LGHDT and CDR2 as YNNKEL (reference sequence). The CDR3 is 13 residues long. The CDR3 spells CASSQDGTGTQYF. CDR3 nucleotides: TGTGCCAGCAGCCAAGACGGTACGGGGACCCAGTACTTC.

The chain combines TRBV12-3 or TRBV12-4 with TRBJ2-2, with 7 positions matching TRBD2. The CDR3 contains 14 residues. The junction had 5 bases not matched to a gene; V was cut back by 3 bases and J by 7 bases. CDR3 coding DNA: TGTGCCAGCAGTTTCTCCGGCGGGGGCGGGGAGCTGTTTTTT. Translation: CASSFSGGGGELFF.

The CDR3 sequence: CASSQGIPGQGYTF. CDR3 nucleotide sequence: TGTGCCAGCAGCCAAGGGATTCCCGGGCAGGGCTACACCTTC. V and J are TRBV5-6 and TRBJ1-2; D is uncertain. Germline V gives CDR1 SGHDT, CDR2 YYEEEE. Trimming cost V 4 bases and J 8 bases, with 18 bases left between them. The CDR3 consists of 14 residues. The full variable domain, in which reference TRBV5-6 and TRBJ1-2 provide the parts outside the CDR3, is DAGVTQSPTHLIKTRGQQVTLRCSPKSGHDTVSWYQQALGQGPQFIFQYYEEEERQRGNFPDRFSGHQFPNYSSELNVNALLLGDSALYLCASSQGIPGQGYTFGSGTRLTVV.

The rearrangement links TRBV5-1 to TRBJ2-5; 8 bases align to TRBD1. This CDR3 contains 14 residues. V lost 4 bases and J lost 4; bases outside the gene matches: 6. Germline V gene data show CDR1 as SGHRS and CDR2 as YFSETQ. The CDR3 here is CASSGTGTGETQYF. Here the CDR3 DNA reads TGCGCCAGCAGCGGCACCGGGACAGGAGAGACCCAGTACTTC.

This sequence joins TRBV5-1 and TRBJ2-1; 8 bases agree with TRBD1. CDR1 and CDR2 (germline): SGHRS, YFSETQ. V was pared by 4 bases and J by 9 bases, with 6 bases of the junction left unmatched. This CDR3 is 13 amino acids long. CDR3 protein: CASSTGQGREQFF. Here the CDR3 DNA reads TGCGCCAGCAGCACCGGACAGGGTCGTGAGCAGTTCTTC. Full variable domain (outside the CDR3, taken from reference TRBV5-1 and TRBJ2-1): KAGVTQTPRYLIKTRGQQVTLSCSPISGHRSVSWYQQTPGQGLQFLFEYFSETQRNKGNFPGRFSGRQFSNSRSEMNVSTLELGDSALYLCASSTGQGREQFFGPGTRLTVL.

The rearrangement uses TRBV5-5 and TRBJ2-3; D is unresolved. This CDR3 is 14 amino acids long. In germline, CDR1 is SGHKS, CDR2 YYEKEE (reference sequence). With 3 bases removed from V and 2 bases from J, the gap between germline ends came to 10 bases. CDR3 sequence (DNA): TGTGCCAGCAGCTCTTGGTTACTCACAGATACGCAGTATTTT. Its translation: CASSSWLLTDTQYF.

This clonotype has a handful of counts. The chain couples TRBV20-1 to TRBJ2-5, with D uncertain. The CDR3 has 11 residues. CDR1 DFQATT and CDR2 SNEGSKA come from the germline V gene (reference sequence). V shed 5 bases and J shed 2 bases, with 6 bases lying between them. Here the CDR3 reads CSAHSQETQYF. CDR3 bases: TGCAGTGCTCACAGTCAAGAGACCCAGTACTTC.

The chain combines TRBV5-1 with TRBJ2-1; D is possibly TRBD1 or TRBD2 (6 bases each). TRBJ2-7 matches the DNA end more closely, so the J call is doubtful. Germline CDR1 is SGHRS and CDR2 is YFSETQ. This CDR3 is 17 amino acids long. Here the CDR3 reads CASSWGDRTETYNEQYF. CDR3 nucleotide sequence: TGCGCCAGCAGCTGGGGGGACCGGACAGAAACATACAATGAGCAGTACTTC.

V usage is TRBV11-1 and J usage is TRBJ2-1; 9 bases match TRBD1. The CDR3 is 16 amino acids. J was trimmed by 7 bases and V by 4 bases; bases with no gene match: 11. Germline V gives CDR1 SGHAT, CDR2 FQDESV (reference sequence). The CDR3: CASSSVTGQGRNEQFF. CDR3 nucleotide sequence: TGTGCCAGCAGCTCAGTTACGGGACAGGGTAGGAATGAGCAGTTCTTC.